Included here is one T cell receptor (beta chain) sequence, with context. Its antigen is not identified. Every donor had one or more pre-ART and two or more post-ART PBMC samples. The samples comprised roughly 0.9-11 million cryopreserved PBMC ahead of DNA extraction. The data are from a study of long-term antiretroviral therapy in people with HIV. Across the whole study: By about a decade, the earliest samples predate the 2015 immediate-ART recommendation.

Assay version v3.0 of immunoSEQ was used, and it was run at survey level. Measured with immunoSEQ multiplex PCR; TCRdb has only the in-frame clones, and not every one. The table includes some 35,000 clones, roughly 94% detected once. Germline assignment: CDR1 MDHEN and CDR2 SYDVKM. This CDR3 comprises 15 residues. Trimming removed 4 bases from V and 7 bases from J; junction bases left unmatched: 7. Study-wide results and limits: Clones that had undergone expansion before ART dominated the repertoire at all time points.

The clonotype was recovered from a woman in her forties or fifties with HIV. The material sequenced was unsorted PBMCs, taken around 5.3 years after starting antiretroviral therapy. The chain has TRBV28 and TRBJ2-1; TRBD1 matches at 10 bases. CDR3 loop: CASSSRTGGYNEQFF. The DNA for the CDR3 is TGTGCCAGCAGTTCCAGGACAGGGGGGTATAATGAGCAGTTCTTC. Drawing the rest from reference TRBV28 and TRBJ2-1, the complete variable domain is DVKVTQSSRYLVKRTGEKVFLECVQDMDHENMFWYRQDPGLGLRLIYFSYDVKMKEKGDIPEGYSVSREKKERFSLILESASTNQTSMYLCASSSRTGGYNEQFFGPGTRLTVL.